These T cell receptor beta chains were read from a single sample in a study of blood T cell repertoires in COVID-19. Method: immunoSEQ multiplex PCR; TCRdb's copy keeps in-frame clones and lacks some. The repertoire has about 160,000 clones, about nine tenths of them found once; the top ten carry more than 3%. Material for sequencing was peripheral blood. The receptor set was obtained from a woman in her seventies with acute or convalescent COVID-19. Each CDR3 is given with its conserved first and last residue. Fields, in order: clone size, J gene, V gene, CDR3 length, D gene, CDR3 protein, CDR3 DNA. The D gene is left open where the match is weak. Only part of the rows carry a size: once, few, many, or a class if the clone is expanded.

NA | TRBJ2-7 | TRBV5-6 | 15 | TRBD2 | CASSLGPSGSYEQYF | TGTGCCAGCAGCTTGGGCCCTAGCGGGAGTTACGAGCAGTACTTC
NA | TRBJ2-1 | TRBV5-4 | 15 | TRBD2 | CASSNTGLGYNEQFF | TGTGCCAGCAGCAATACGGGACTAGGCTACAATGAGCAGTTCTTC
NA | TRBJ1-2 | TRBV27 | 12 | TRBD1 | CASSPTGFGYTF | TGTGCCAGCAGCCCGACAGGGTTTGGCTACACCTTC
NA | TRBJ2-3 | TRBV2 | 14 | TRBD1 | CASNGQGSTDTQYF | TGTGCCAGCAACGGACAGGGGAGCACAGATACGCAGTATTTT
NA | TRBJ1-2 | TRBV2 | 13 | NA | CASSEEQWYGYTF | TGTGCCAGCAGTGAGGAGCAGTGGTATGGCTACACCTTC
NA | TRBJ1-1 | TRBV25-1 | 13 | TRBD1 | CASSSRGDTEAFF | TGTGCCAGCAGTTCCAGGGGGGACACTGAAGCTTTCTTT
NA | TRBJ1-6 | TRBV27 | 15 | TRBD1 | CASSRTGGLNSPLHF | TGTGCCAGCAGTAGGACAGGGGGACTTAATTCACCCCTCCACTTT
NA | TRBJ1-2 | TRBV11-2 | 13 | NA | CASSRYRVDGYTF | TGTGCCAGCAGCCGGTACAGGGTTGATGGCTACACCTTC
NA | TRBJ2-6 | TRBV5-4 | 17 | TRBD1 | CASRYAGTVSGANVLTF | TGTGCCAGCAGATATGCCGGGACAGTCTCTGGGGCCAACGTCCTGACTTTC
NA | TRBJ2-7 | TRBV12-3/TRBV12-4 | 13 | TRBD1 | CASSLEQGLEQYF | TGTGCCAGCAGTTTAGAACAGGGGCTCGAGCAGTACTTC
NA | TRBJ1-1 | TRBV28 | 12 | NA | CASSLREREAFF | TGTGCCAGCAGTCTAAGGGAGCGAGAAGCTTTCTTT
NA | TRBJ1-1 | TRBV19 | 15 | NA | CASRGSRGFNTEAFF | TGTGCCAGTAGGGGGAGTCGGGGATTTAACACTGAAGCTTTCTTT
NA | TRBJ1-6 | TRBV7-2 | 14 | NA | CASSLDRASSPLHF | TGTGCCAGCAGCTTAGACAGGGCAAGCTCACCCCTCCACTTT
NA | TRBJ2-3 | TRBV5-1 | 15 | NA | CASSLAATTPDTQYF | TGCGCCAGCAGCTTGGCCGCCACCACTCCGGATACGCAGTATTTT
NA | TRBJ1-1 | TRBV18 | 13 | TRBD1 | CASSPDRVTEAFF | TGTGCCAGCTCACCAGACAGGGTCACTGAAGCTTTCTTT
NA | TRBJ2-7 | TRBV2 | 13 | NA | CASSRAGTYEQYF | TGTGCCAGCAGTAGGGCGGGGACCTACGAGCAGTACTTC
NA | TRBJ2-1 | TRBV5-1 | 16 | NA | CASSFEVPSSYNEQFF | TGCGCCAGCAGCTTTGAGGTCCCGAGCTCCTACAATGAGCAGTTCTTC
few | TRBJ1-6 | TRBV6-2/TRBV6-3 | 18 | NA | CASSYSMGQSSYNSPLHF | TGTGCCAGCAGTTACTCGATGGGGCAAAGCTCCTATAATTCACCCCTCCACTTT
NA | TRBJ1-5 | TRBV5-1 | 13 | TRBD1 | CASSPTGAGPQHF | TGCGCCAGCAGCCCGACAGGGGCCGGGCCCCAGCATTTT
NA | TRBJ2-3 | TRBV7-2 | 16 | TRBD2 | CASSLGTSGYTDTQYF | TGTGCCAGCAGCTTAGGGACTAGCGGTTACACAGATACGCAGTATTTT